Listed below are T cell receptor beta chains from one sample, sequenced in a study of OX40 agonist ivuxolimab in advanced cancers. Assay: immunoSEQ multiplex PCR; the TCRdb copy retains only in-frame clones and omits some. The sample lists 45,000 to 55,000 clones, approximately 84% seen once, with around 1.1% in the top ten. Sequenced material: CD4+ or CD8+ T cells sorted from blood, taken in a trial of the OX40 agonist ivuxolimab. These receptors originate from an adult with an advanced solid tumor such as melanoma, head and neck, liver or kidney cancer. Each CDR3 is given with its conserved first and last residue. The D gene is left open where the match is weak. Only part of the rows carry a size: once, few, many, or a class if the clone is expanded.

v_gene: TRBV27; len: 14; j_gene: TRBJ1-1; d_gene: .; abundance: once; CDR3nt: TGTGCCAGCAGTTTACTAACAGGGAGAACTGAAGCTTTCTTT; CDR3aa: CASSLLTGRTEAFF
v_gene: TRBV7-8; len: 15; j_gene: TRBJ2-7; d_gene: .; abundance: .; CDR3nt: TGTGCCAGCGGCCTCCGGGGGCAGGGAAACTACGAGCAGTACTTC; CDR3aa: CASGLRGQGNYEQYF
v_gene: TRBV2; len: 15; j_gene: TRBJ2-7; d_gene: .; abundance: .; CDR3nt: TGTGCCAGCAGTGAAGTATATGAGGGGTTTTACGAGCAGTACTTC; CDR3aa: CASSEVYEGFYEQYF
v_gene: TRBV18; len: 17; j_gene: TRBJ2-5; d_gene: TRBD1; abundance: .; CDR3nt: TGTGCCAGCTCACCACCCCAGACAGGGAATCCCCGGGAGACCCAGTACTTC; CDR3aa: CASSPPQTGNPRETQYF
v_gene: TRBV6-6; len: 15; j_gene: TRBJ2-5; d_gene: TRBD2; abundance: .; CDR3nt: TGTGCCAGCAGTCCAAGTCGACTAGCGGCAGAGACCCAGTACTTC; CDR3aa: CASSPSRLAAETQYF
v_gene: TRBV6-6; len: 15; j_gene: TRBJ2-2; d_gene: TRBD2; abundance: .; CDR3nt: TGTGCCAGCATCGACCGGGGACTAGCATCCGGGGAGCTGTTTTTT; CDR3aa: CASIDRGLASGELFF
v_gene: TRBV5-1; len: 14; j_gene: TRBJ2-2; d_gene: .; abundance: .; CDR3nt: TGCGCCAGCAGCTTGGGAAGCCCAGCCGGGGAGCTGTTTTTT; CDR3aa: CASSLGSPAGELFF
v_gene: TRBV9; len: 15; j_gene: TRBJ2-1; d_gene: TRBD2; abundance: .; CDR3nt: TGTGCCAGCAGCGTAGATGGACTAGCGGGAGTTGAGCAGTTCTTC; CDR3aa: CASSVDGLAGVEQFF
v_gene: TRBV5-6; len: 16; j_gene: TRBJ1-4; d_gene: .; abundance: .; CDR3nt: TGTGCCAGCAGCTTGAGGCAGGGAGCGACTAATGAAAAACTGTTTTTT; CDR3aa: CASSLRQGATNEKLFF
v_gene: TRBV15; len: 15; j_gene: TRBJ1-1; d_gene: .; abundance: .; CDR3nt: TGTGCCACCAGCAGAGGTGGGGCTGGGAACACTGAAGCTTTCTTT; CDR3aa: CATSRGGAGNTEAFF
v_gene: TRBV4-2; len: 15; j_gene: TRBJ1-5; d_gene: .; abundance: few; CDR3nt: TGTGCCAGCAGCCAAGCCTCAGGACAGAATCAGCCCCAGCATTTT; CDR3aa: CASSQASGQNQPQHF
v_gene: TRBV7-3; len: 13; j_gene: TRBJ2-7; d_gene: .; abundance: .; CDR3nt: TGTGCCAGCAGCTTCCAAGACAGCTACGAGCAGTACTTC; CDR3aa: CASSFQDSYEQYF
v_gene: TRBV7-2; len: 17; j_gene: TRBJ2-4; d_gene: .; abundance: .; CDR3nt: TGTGCCAGCAGCTTAGCGCTGGGGCGCGAACCCAAAAACATTCAGTACTTC; CDR3aa: CASSLALGREPKNIQYF
v_gene: TRBV7-9; len: 13; j_gene: TRBJ2-7; d_gene: .; abundance: .; CDR3nt: TGTGCCAGCAAGAATCGGGGTCACTACGAGCAGTACTTC; CDR3aa: CASKNRGHYEQYF
v_gene: TRBV27; len: 15; j_gene: TRBJ1-2; d_gene: .; abundance: .; CDR3nt: TGTGCCAGCAGTCCCGAAGCCGGGACGAACTATGGCTACACCTTC; CDR3aa: CASSPEAGTNYGYTF
v_gene: TRBV18; len: 15; j_gene: TRBJ2-5; d_gene: TRBD1; abundance: .; CDR3nt: TGTGCCAGCTCACCCCGGGACAGGGCACGAGAGACCCAGTACTTC; CDR3aa: CASSPRDRARETQYF
v_gene: TRBV5-4; len: 16; j_gene: TRBJ1-1; d_gene: .; abundance: .; CDR3nt: TGTGCCAGCAGCTTGTCTTTACAGCGTGTTGGAACTGAAGCTTTCTTT; CDR3aa: CASSLSLQRVGTEAFF
v_gene: TRBV6-5; len: 14; j_gene: TRBJ2-1; d_gene: .; abundance: once; CDR3nt: TGTGCCAGCAGTCGGACAGTTGATTACAATGAGCAGTTCTTC; CDR3aa: CASSRTVDYNEQFF
v_gene: TRBV6-1; len: 13; j_gene: TRBJ2-7; d_gene: TRBD1; abundance: .; CDR3nt: TGTGCCAGCAGAGTTACAGGGGGAACCGAGCAGTACTTC; CDR3aa: CASRVTGGTEQYF
v_gene: TRBV10-3; len: 13; j_gene: TRBJ2-1; d_gene: .; abundance: .; CDR3nt: TGTGCCATCACCCTCGGGGAGTACAATGAGCAGTTCTTC; CDR3aa: CAITLGEYNEQFF
v_gene: TRBV7-3; len: 17; j_gene: TRBJ2-1; d_gene: .; abundance: .; CDR3nt: TGTGCCAGCAGCCTCATGGGGACAACCAGCTCCTACAATGAGCAGTTCTTC; CDR3aa: CASSLMGTTSSYNEQFF
v_gene: TRBV7-3; len: 15; j_gene: TRBJ2-3; d_gene: .; abundance: .; CDR3nt: TGTGCCAGCAGCTTAAGGGACTTTTTCACAGATACGCAGTATTTT; CDR3aa: CASSLRDFFTDTQYF
v_gene: TRBV7-8; len: 14; j_gene: TRBJ2-1; d_gene: .; abundance: .; CDR3nt: TGTGCCAGCAGCTTAGGTAAGGTGAACAATGAGCAGTTCTTC; CDR3aa: CASSLGKVNNEQFF
v_gene: TRBV18; len: 17; j_gene: TRBJ2-5; d_gene: .; abundance: .; CDR3nt: TGTGCCAGCTCACCAATCAAGGGTACCGCCATTGGGGAGACCCAGTACTTC; CDR3aa: CASSPIKGTAIGETQYF
v_gene: TRBV18; len: 14; j_gene: TRBJ2-5; d_gene: .; abundance: .; CDR3nt: TGTGCCAGCTCACCACTTGGGCAGCAAGAGACCCAGTACTTC; CDR3aa: CASSPLGQQETQYF
v_gene: TRBV11-1; len: 13; j_gene: TRBJ2-4; d_gene: .; abundance: .; CDR3nt: TGTGCCAGCAGCTTGGTCAGGGAGAACATTCAGTACTTC; CDR3aa: CASSLVRENIQYF
v_gene: TRBV19; len: 15; j_gene: TRBJ1-1; d_gene: .; abundance: .; CDR3nt: TGTGCCAGTACACGATTTCCAGCTATGAACGCTGAAGCTTTCTTT; CDR3aa: CASTRFPAMNAEAFF
v_gene: TRBV6-5; len: 13; j_gene: TRBJ2-5; d_gene: .; abundance: .; CDR3nt: TGTGCCAGCAGTTACGATCCTTCCGAGACCCAGTACTTC; CDR3aa: CASSYDPSETQYF
v_gene: TRBV5-1; len: 14; j_gene: TRBJ2-3; d_gene: .; abundance: few; CDR3nt: TGCGCCAGCAGCTTCCCCCCTAGTGCAGATACGCAGTATTTT; CDR3aa: CASSFPPSADTQYF
v_gene: TRBV7-2; len: 18; j_gene: TRBJ2-3; d_gene: .; abundance: .; CDR3nt: TGTGCCAGCAGCTTAGTATACCGGAGCCTGGCTAGCACAGATACGCAGTATTTT; CDR3aa: CASSLVYRSLASTDTQYF
v_gene: TRBV15; len: 15; j_gene: TRBJ1-2; d_gene: .; abundance: .; CDR3nt: TGTGCCACCAGCAGAGATTCGGGGAGGTCTCAGGGCTACACCTTC; CDR3aa: CATSRDSGRSQGYTF
v_gene: TRBV7-6; len: 18; j_gene: TRBJ2-7; d_gene: TRBD1; abundance: .; CDR3nt: TGTGCCAGCAGCGTGAGGACAGGCGCTGGGGATAGCTCCTACGAGCAGTACTTC; CDR3aa: CASSVRTGAGDSSYEQYF
v_gene: TRBV6-6; len: 13; j_gene: TRBJ2-5; d_gene: .; abundance: .; CDR3nt: TGTGCCAGCAGTTACAGGCTTCAAGAGACCCAGTACTTC; CDR3aa: CASSYRLQETQYF
v_gene: TRBV18; len: 16; j_gene: TRBJ2-5; d_gene: TRBD2; abundance: .; CDR3nt: TGTGCCAGCTCACCTCTAGCGGGGGGGCGCGCAGAGACCCAGTACTTC; CDR3aa: CASSPLAGGRAETQYF
v_gene: TRBV7-2; len: 16; j_gene: TRBJ2-6; d_gene: .; abundance: .; CDR3nt: TGTGCCAGCACTTCAGGGGTTCCCTCTGGGGCCAACGTCCTGACTTTC; CDR3aa: CASTSGVPSGANVLTF
v_gene: TRBV7-3; len: 13; j_gene: TRBJ2-3; d_gene: .; abundance: .; CDR3nt: TGTGCCAGCAGACAAAGAGTGACAGATACGCAGTATTTT; CDR3aa: CASRQRVTDTQYF
v_gene: TRBV19; len: 14; j_gene: TRBJ1-2; d_gene: .; abundance: .; CDR3nt: TGTGCCAGTACCCCACAGGGTCGGCACTATGGCTACACCTTC; CDR3aa: CASTPQGRHYGYTF
v_gene: TRBV5-6; len: 14; j_gene: TRBJ1-2; d_gene: TRBD1; abundance: .; CDR3nt: TGTGCCAGCAGCTTGGGACAGGGAGTCTATGGCTACACCTTC; CDR3aa: CASSLGQGVYGYTF
v_gene: TRBV28; len: 14; j_gene: TRBJ1-5; d_gene: TRBD1; abundance: .; CDR3nt: TGTGCCAGCAGTCAGACAGGGGGAGGGCAGCCCCAGCATTTT; CDR3aa: CASSQTGGGQPQHF
v_gene: TRBV4-3; len: 16; j_gene: TRBJ1-2; d_gene: .; abundance: .; CDR3nt: TGCGCCAGCAGCCAAGTTAGGCCAGGATTGAGGTATGGCTACACCTTC; CDR3aa: CASSQVRPGLRYGYTF
v_gene: TRBV4-2; len: 18; j_gene: TRBJ2-7; d_gene: TRBD1; abundance: .; CDR3nt: TGTGCCAGCAGCGGGGGCCCGGGTGGGACAGGTCTGACCTACGAGCAGTACTTC; CDR3aa: CASSGGPGGTGLTYEQYF
v_gene: TRBV6-6; len: 14; j_gene: TRBJ2-7; d_gene: .; abundance: once; CDR3nt: TGTGCCAGCAGTTCGAGGGACCGAATCTACGAGCAGTACTTC; CDR3aa: CASSSRDRIYEQYF
v_gene: TRBV6-5; len: 15; j_gene: TRBJ2-7; d_gene: TRBD1; abundance: .; CDR3nt: TGTGCCAGCAGTTACCCCGGGACAGGGATCCACGAGCAGTACTTC; CDR3aa: CASSYPGTGIHEQYF
v_gene: TRBV6-6; len: 14; j_gene: TRBJ1-1; d_gene: .; abundance: few; CDR3nt: TGTGCCAGCAGATCCGTACAGACTAACACTGAAGCTTTCTTT; CDR3aa: CASRSVQTNTEAFF
v_gene: TRBV9; len: 14; j_gene: TRBJ2-3; d_gene: TRBD1; abundance: .; CDR3nt: TGTGCCAGCAGCGTTTTACAGGGGACAGATACGCAGTATTTT; CDR3aa: CASSVLQGTDTQYF
v_gene: TRBV6-6; len: 14; j_gene: TRBJ1-5; d_gene: .; abundance: .; CDR3nt: TGTGCCAGCAGTTGGGGGGAGCGGGGACAGCCCCAGCATTTT; CDR3aa: CASSWGERGQPQHF
v_gene: TRBV6-1; len: 15; j_gene: TRBJ1-3; d_gene: .; abundance: .; CDR3nt: TGTGCCAGCAGGGCTGATACAGGCTCTGGAAACACCATATATTTT; CDR3aa: CASRADTGSGNTIYF
v_gene: TRBV2; len: 16; j_gene: TRBJ1-4; d_gene: .; abundance: .; CDR3nt: TGTGCCAGCAGTTTTATGAGGGGCCGGCTTAATGAAAAACTGTTTTTT; CDR3aa: CASSFMRGRLNEKLFF